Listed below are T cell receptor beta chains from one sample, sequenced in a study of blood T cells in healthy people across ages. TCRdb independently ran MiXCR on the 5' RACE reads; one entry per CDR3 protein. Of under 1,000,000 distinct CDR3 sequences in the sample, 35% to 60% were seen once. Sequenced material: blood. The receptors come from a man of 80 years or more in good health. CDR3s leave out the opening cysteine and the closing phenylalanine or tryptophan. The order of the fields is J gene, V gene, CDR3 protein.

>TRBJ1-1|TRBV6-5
ASSEQDRGPTEAF
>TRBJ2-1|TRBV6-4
ASSVSRGSYNEQF
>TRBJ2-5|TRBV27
TSSSTSSGARETQY
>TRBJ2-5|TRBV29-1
SVGTGGVETQY
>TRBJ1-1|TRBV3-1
ASSQDLPPAF
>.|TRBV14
ASSQARGPSEQY
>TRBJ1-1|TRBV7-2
ASSRPPGTGSTEAF
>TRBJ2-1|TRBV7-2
ANSLVLGTGGNEQF
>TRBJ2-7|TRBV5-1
ASSLSQGGRTSYEQY
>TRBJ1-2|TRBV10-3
AIGAGGRGYT
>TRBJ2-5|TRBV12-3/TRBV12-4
ASSSGDRVSVSRTQY
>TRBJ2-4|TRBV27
ASSSGRAETKNIQY
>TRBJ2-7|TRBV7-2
ASSLGTGSYEQY
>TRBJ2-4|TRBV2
ASSETTGRGNIQY
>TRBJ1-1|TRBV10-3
AIQGDPSEAF
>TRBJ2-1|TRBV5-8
ASSLPRQSSSYNEQF
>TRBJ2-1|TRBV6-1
ASRPTRRDNEQF
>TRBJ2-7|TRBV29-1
SVSDHLPIYEQY
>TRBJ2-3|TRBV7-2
ASSVPEGADTQY
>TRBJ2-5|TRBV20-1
SARRLATIQETQY
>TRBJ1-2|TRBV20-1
SARDPGRPRDGYT
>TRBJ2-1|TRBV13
ASNSAGTSGRPF
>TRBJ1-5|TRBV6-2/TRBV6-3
ASTDREDQPQH
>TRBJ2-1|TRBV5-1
ASRNPGTPNEQF
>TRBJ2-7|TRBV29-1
SVLLAGVISEQY
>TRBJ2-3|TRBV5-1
ASSLALHTDTQY
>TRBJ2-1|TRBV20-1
SARSLSGRIYNEQF
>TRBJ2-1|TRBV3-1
ASSPPGFNEQF
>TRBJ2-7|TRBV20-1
SARRPGLNEQY
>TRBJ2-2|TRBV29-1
SVEGTVTGELF
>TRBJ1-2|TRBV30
AWTTWTGANYGYT
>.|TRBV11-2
ASSLVDRDRPYEQY
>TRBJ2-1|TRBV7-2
ASSLGGLAGVDEQF
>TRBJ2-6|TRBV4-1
ASSQEVGFSGANVLT
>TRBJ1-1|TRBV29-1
SVERLGQGGTEAF
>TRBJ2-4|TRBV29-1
SGGGSGTAPIQY
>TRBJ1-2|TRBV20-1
SARAPDRRNGYT
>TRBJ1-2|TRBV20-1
SASRLSDYGYT
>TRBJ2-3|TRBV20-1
SARDPLAHIGTQY
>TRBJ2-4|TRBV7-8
ASSSTSGSLAKNIQY
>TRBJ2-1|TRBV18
ASSPLSGSSSYNEQF
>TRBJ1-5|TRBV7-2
ASSLGGGPKRDSNQPQH
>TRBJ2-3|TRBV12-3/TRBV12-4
ASSLAGDSSTDTQY
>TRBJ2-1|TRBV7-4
ASSLGGWGFTHNEQF